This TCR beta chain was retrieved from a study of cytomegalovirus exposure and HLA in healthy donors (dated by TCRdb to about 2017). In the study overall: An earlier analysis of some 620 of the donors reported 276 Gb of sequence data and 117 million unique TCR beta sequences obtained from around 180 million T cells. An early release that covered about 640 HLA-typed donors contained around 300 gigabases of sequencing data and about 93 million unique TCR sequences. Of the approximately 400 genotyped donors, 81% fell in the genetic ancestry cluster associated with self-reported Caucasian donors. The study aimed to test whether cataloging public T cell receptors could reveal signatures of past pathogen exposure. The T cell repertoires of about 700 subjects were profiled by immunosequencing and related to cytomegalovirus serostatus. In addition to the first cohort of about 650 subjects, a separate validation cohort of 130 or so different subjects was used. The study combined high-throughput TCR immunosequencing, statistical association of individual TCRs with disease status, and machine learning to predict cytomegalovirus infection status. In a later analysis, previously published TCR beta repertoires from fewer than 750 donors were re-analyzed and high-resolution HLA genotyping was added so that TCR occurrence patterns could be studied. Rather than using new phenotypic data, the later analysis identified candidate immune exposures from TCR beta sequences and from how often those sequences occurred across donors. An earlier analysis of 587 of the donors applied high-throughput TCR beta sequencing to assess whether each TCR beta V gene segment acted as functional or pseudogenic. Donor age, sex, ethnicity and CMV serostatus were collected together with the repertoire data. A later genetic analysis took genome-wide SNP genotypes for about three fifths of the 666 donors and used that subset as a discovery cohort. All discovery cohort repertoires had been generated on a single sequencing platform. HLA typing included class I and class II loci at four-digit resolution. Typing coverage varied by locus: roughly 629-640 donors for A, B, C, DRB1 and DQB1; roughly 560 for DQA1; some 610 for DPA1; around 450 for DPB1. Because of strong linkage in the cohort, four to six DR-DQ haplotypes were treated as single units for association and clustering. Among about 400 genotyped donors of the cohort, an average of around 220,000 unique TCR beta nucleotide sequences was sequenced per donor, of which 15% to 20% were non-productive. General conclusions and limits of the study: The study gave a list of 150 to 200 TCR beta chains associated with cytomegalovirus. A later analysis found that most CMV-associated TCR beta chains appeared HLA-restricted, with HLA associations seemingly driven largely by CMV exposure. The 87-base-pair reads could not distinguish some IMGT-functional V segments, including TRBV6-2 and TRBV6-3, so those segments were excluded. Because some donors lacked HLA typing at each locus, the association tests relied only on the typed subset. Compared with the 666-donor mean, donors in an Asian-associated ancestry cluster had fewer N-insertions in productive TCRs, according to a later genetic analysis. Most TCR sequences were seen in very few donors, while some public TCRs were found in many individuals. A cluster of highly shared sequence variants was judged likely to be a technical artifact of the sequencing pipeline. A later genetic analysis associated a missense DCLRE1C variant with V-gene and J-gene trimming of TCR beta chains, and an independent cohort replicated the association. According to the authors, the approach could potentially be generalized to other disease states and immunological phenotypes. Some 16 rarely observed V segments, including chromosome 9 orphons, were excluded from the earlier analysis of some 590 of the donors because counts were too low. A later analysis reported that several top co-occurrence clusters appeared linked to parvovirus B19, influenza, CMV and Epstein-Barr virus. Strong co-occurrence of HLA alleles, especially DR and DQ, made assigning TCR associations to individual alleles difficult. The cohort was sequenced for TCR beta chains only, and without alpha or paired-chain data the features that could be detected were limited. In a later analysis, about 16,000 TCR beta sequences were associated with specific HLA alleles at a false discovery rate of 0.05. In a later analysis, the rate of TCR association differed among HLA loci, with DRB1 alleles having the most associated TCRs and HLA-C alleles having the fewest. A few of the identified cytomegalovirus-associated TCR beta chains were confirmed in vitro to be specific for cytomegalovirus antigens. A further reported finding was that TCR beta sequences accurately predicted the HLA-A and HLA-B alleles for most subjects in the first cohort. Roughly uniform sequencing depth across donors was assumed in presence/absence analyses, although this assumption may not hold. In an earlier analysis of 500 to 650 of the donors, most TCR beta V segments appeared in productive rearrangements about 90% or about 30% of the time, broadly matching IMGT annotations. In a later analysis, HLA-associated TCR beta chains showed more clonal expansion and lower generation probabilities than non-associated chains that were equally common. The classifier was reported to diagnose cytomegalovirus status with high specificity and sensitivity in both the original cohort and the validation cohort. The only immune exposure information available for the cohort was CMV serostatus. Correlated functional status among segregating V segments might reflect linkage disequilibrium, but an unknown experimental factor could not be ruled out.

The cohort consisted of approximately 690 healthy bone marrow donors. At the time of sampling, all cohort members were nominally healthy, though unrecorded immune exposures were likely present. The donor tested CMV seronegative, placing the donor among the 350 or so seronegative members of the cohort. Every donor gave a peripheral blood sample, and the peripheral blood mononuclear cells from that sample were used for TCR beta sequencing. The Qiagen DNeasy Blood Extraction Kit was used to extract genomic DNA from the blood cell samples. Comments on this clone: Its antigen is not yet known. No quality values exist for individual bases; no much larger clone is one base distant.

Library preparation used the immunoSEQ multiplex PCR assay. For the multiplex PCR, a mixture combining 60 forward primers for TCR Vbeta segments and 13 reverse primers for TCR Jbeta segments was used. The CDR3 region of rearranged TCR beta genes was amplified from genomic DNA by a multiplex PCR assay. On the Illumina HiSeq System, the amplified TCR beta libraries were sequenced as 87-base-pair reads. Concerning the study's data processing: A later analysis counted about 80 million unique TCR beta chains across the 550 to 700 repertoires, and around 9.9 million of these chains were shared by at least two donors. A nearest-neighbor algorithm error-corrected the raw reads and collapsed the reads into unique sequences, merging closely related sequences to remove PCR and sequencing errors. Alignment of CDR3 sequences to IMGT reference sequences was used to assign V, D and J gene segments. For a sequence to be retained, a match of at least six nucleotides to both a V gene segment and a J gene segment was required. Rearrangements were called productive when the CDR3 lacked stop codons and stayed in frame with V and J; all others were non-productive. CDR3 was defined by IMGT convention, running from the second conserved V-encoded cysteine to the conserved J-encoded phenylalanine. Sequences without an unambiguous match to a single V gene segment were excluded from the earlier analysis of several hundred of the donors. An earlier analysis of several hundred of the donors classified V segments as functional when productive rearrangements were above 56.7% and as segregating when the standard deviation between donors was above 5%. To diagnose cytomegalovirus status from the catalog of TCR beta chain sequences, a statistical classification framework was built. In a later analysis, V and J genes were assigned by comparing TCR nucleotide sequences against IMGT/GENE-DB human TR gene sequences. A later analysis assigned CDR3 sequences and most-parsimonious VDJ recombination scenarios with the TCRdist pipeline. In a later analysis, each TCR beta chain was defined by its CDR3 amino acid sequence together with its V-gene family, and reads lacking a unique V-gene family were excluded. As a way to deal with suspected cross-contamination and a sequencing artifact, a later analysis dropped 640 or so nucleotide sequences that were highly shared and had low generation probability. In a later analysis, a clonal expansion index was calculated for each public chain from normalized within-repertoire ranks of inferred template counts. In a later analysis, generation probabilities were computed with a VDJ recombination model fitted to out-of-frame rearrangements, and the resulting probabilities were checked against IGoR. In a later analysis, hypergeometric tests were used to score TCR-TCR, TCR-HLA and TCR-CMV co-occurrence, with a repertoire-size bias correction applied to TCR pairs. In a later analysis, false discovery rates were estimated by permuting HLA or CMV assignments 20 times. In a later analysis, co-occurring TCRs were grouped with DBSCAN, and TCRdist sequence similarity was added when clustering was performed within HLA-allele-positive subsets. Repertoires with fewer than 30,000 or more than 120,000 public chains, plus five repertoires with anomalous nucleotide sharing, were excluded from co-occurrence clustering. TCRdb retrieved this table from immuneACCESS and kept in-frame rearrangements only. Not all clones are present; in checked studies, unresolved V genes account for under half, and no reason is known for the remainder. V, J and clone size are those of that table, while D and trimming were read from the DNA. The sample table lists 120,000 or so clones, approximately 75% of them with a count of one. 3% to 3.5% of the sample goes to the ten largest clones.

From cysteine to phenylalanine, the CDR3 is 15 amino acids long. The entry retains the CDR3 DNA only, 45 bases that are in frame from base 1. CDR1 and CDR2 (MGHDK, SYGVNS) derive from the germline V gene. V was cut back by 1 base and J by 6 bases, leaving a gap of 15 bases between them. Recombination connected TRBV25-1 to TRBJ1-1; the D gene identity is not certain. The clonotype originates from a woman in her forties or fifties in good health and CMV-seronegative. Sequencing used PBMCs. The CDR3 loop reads CASSEFFGIGAEAFF. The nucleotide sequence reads TGTGCCAGCAGTGAATTTTTCGGGATTGGGGCTGAAGCTTTCTTT. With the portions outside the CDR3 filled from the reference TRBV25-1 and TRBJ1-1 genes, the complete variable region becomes EADIYQTPRYLVIGTGKKITLECSQTMGHDKMYWYQQDPGMELHLIHYSYGVNSTEKGDLSSESTVSRIRTEHFPLTLESARPSHTSQYLCASSEFFGIGAEAFFGQGTRLTVV.